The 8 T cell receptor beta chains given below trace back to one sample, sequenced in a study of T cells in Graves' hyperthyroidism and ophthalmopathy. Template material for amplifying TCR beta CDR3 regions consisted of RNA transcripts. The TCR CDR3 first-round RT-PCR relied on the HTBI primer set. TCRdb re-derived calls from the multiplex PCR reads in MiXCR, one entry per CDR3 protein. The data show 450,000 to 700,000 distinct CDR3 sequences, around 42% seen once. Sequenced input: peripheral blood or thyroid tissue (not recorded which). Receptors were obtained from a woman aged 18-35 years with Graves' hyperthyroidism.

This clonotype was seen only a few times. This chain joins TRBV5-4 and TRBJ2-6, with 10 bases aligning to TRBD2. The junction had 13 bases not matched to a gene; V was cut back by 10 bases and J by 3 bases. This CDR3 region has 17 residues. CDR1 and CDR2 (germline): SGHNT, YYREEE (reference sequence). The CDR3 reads CAWSTLAGVYGANVLTF. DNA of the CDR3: TGTGCCTGGAGTACCCTAGCGGGAGTGTATGGGGCCAACGTCCTGACTTTC.

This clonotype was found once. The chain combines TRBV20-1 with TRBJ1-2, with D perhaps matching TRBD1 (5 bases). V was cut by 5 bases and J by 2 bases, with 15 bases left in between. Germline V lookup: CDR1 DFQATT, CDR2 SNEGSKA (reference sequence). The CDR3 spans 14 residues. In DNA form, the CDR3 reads TGCAGTGCTCGAGGGCTGGGGGGAAACTATGGCTACACCTTC. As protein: CSARGLGGNYGYTF.

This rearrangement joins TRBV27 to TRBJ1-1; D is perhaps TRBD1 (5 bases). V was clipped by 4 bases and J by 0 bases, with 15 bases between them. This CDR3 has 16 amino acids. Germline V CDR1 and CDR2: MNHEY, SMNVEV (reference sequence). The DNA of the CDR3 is TGTGCCAGCAGTTCCACCGCCGGGACTGTGAACACTGAAGCTTTCTTT. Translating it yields CASSSTAGTVNTEAFF.

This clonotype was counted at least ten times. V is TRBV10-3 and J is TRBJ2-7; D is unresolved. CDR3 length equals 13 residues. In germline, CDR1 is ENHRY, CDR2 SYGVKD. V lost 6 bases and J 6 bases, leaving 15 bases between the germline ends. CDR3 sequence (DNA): TGTGCCATCAGCCCATCGTCGGGTGTCGAGCAGTACTTC. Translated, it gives CAISPSSGVEQYF.

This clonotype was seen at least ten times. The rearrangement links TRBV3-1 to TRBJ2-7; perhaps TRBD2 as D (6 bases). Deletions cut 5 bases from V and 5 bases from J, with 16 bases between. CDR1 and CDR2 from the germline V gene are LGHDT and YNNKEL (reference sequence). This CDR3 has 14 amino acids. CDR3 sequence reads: CASSSTGRGDEQYF. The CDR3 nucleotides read TGTGCCAGCAGCAGCACCGGGAGAGGGGACGAGCAGTACTTC.

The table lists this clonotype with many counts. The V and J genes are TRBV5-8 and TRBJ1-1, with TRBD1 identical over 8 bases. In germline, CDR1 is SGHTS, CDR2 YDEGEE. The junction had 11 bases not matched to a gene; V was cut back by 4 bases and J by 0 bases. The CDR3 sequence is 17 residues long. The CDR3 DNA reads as TGTGCCAGCAGCAGGAGGATTGGGACAGGAATGAACACTGAAGCTTTCTTT. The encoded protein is CASSRRIGTGMNTEAFF.

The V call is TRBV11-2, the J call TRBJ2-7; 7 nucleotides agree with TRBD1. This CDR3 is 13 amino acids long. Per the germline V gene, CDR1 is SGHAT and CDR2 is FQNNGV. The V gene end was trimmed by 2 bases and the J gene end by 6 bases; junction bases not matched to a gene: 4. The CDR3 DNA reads TGTGCCAGCAGCTTAAAGGGGGCTGGCGAGCAGTACTTC. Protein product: CASSLKGAGEQYF.

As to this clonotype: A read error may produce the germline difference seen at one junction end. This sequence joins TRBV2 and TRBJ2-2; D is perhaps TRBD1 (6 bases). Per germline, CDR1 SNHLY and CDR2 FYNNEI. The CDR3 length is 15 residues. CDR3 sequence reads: CASGRAVRDTGELLF. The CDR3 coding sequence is TGTGCCAGCGGCCGCGCGGTACGGGACACCGGGGAGCTGCTTTTT.